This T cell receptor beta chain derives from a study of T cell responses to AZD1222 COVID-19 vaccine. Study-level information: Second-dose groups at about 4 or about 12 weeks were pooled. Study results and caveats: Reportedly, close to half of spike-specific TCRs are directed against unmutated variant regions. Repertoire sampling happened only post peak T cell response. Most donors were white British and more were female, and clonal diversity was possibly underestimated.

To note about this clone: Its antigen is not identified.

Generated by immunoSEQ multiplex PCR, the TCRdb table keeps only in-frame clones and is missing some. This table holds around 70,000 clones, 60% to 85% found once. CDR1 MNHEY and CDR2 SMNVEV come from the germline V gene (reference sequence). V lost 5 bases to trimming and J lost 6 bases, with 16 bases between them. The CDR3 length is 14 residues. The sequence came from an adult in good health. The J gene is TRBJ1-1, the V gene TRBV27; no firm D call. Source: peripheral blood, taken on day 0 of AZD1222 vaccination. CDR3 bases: TGTGCCAGCAGTCCAACCTCAGTTGTGTCTGAAGCTTTCTTT. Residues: CASSPTSVVSEAFF.